This is a list of T cell receptor beta chains from one sample in a study of CD8 T cells in ankylosing spondylitis. TCRdb recomputed calls from the 5' RACE reads with MiXCR, one row per CDR3 protein. The sample holds 500,000 or so distinct CDR3 sequences; approximately 5.3% are singletons and the top ten take around 3.5%. Sample: blood, either unsorted or a sorted T cell fraction (not recorded which). The source is a male donor with ankylosing spondylitis. The CDR3 runs from the conserved cysteine through the conserved F or W. The order of the fields is J gene, D gene, clone size, V gene, CDR3 DNA, CDR3 protein. The D gene is left open where the match is weak. Clone size, where shown, is once, few, many, or a class for clones that have expanded.

j_gene: TRBJ1-4
d_gene: NA
abundance: many
v_gene: TRBV29-1
CDR3nt: TGCAGCGTTGTTATCAGGGGTTCAACTAATGAAAAACTGTTTTTT
CDR3aa: CSVVIRGSTNEKLFF

j_gene: TRBJ2-7
d_gene: TRBD1
abundance: many
v_gene: TRBV4-1
CDR3nt: TGCGCCAGCAGCCAAGAGTACGGGACAGGGCTCCACGAGCAGTACTTC
CDR3aa: CASSQEYGTGLHEQYF

j_gene: TRBJ1-1
d_gene: NA
abundance: many
v_gene: TRBV7-3
CDR3nt: TGTGCCAGCAGCTTAACCCCGAGGACGGCGATGAACACTGAAGCTTTCTTT
CDR3aa: CASSLTPRTAMNTEAFF

j_gene: TRBJ2-1
d_gene: NA
abundance: many
v_gene: TRBV12-3/TRBV12-4
CDR3nt: TGTGCCAGCAGTTCCAGGGTTGTTAACAATGAGCAGTTCTTC
CDR3aa: CASSSRVVNNEQFF

j_gene: TRBJ1-6
d_gene: NA
abundance: many
v_gene: TRBV7-9
CDR3nt: TGTGCGAGCACTGGACAGACTAATTCACCCCTCCACTTT
CDR3aa: CASTGQTNSPLHF

j_gene: TRBJ1-5
d_gene: NA
abundance: few
v_gene: TRBV6-6
CDR3nt: TGTGCCAGCAGTCCGCTCGGGTGGCAGCCCCAGCATTTT
CDR3aa: CASSPLGWQPQHF

j_gene: TRBJ2-1
d_gene: NA
abundance: many
v_gene: TRBV20-1
CDR3nt: TGCAGTGCCCCTTTACGGGGGCCCTACAATGAGCAGTTCTTC
CDR3aa: CSAPLRGPYNEQFF

j_gene: TRBJ2-3
d_gene: TRBD2
abundance: many
v_gene: TRBV4-3
CDR3nt: TGCGCCAGCAGCCAAGATCGACTAGCGGATACGCAGTATTTT
CDR3aa: CASSQDRLADTQYF

j_gene: TRBJ2-1
d_gene: NA
abundance: many
v_gene: TRBV5-1
CDR3nt: TGCGCCAGCAGCCAACAGCCTACAAATGAGCAGTTCTTC
CDR3aa: CASSQQPTNEQFF

j_gene: TRBJ2-3
d_gene: NA
abundance: many
v_gene: TRBV11-2
CDR3nt: TGTGCCAGCAGCTTGGGGCTTCACACAGATACGCAGTATTTT
CDR3aa: CASSLGLHTDTQYF

j_gene: TRBJ1-2
d_gene: NA
abundance: many
v_gene: TRBV10-3
CDR3nt: TGTGCCATCAGTGAGGATTCCCCGGGGGCCAGGGGCTACACCTTC
CDR3aa: CAISEDSPGARGYTF

j_gene: TRBJ1-6
d_gene: NA
abundance: many
v_gene: TRBV4-3
CDR3nt: TGCGCCAGCAGCCAAGAGGCACATCCAAATTCACCCCTCCACTTT
CDR3aa: CASSQEAHPNSPLHF

j_gene: TRBJ2-3
d_gene: NA
abundance: many
v_gene: TRBV25-1
CDR3nt: TGTGCCAGCAGTGAGCCCAGCACAGATACGCAGTATTTT
CDR3aa: CASSEPSTDTQYF

j_gene: TRBJ1-1
d_gene: NA
abundance: many
v_gene: TRBV4-2
CDR3nt: TGTGCCAGCAGCCGAGACGTGGCGGACGCTGAAGCTTTCTTT
CDR3aa: CASSRDVADAEAFF

j_gene: TRBJ2-7
d_gene: NA
abundance: many
v_gene: TRBV6-1
CDR3nt: TGTGCCAGCAGTATGGACCGCCTTCGGGAGCAGTACTTC
CDR3aa: CASSMDRLREQYF

j_gene: TRBJ1-2
d_gene: NA
abundance: many
v_gene: TRBV27
CDR3nt: TGTGCCAGCAGTGCCCGGGGGGCCTATGGCTACACCTTC
CDR3aa: CASSARGAYGYTF

j_gene: TRBJ2-7
d_gene: TRBD1
abundance: NA
v_gene: TRBV15
CDR3nt: TGTGCCACCAGCAGCGGACAGGGAACTCTCTATGAGCAGTACTTC
CDR3aa: CATSSGQGTLYEQYF

j_gene: TRBJ1-4
d_gene: NA
abundance: many
v_gene: TRBV4-3
CDR3nt: TGCGCCAGCAGCCAAGATAATGAGGGCCAGAATGAAAAACTGTTTTTT
CDR3aa: CASSQDNEGQNEKLFF

j_gene: TRBJ2-1
d_gene: NA
abundance: many
v_gene: TRBV20-1
CDR3nt: TGCAGTGCTAGAGCAGGGGGGATCAATGAGCAGTTCTTC
CDR3aa: CSARAGGINEQFF

j_gene: TRBJ1-1
d_gene: NA
abundance: many
v_gene: TRBV5-1
CDR3nt: TGCGCCAGCGGAAGCAGTACCAACACTGAAGCTTTCTTT
CDR3aa: CASGSSTNTEAFF

j_gene: TRBJ2-2
d_gene: TRBD1
abundance: NA
v_gene: TRBV12-3/TRBV12-4
CDR3nt: TGTGCCAGCAGCCAGGGGGCAAGTACCGGGAAGCTGTTTTTT
CDR3aa: CASSQGASTGKLFF

j_gene: TRBJ1-5
d_gene: TRBD1
abundance: many
v_gene: TRBV5-6
CDR3nt: TGTGCCAGCAGCTTGTACGGGACAGGGTATCAGCCCCAGCATTTT
CDR3aa: CASSLYGTGYQPQHF

j_gene: TRBJ2-2
d_gene: NA
abundance: NA
v_gene: TRBV25-1
CDR3nt: TGTGCCAGCAGTGAATTTCGGGCAATAGATCACACCGGGGAGCTGTTTTTT
CDR3aa: CASSEFRAIDHTGELFF

j_gene: TRBJ2-1
d_gene: TRBD2
abundance: many
v_gene: TRBV14
CDR3nt: TGTGCCAGCAGCCGAGCGGGAGCTTTGTACAATGAGCAGTTCTTC
CDR3aa: CASSRAGALYNEQFF

j_gene: TRBJ2-2
d_gene: NA
abundance: many
v_gene: TRBV9
CDR3nt: TGTGCCAGCAGCGTAGTGCCAGAGCTAGGCGGGGAGCTGTTTTTT
CDR3aa: CASSVVPELGGELFF

j_gene: TRBJ1-2
d_gene: NA
abundance: NA
v_gene: TRBV6-2/TRBV6-3
CDR3nt: TGTGCCAGCAGTTACCCCGGGATGTTTAACTATGGCTACACCTTC
CDR3aa: CASSYPGMFNYGYTF

j_gene: TRBJ2-5
d_gene: TRBD2
abundance: many
v_gene: TRBV15
CDR3nt: TGTGCCACCAGCAGAGATTTGAGCGGGAGGGCTGAGACCCAGTACTTC
CDR3aa: CATSRDLSGRAETQYF

j_gene: TRBJ2-4
d_gene: NA
abundance: many
v_gene: TRBV12-3/TRBV12-4
CDR3nt: TGTGCCAGCAGTTTGGCAGGAGCGGAGGGCATTCAGTACTTC
CDR3aa: CASSLAGAEGIQYF

j_gene: TRBJ2-2
d_gene: TRBD1
abundance: many
v_gene: TRBV12-3/TRBV12-4
CDR3nt: TGTGCCAGCAGCCCGACAGGGGGGGGCGGGGAGCTGTTTTTT
CDR3aa: CASSPTGGGGELFF

j_gene: TRBJ1-4
d_gene: NA
abundance: many
v_gene: TRBV12-3/TRBV12-4
CDR3nt: TGTGCCAGCAGTTCCCGTGGGGGCGCGGATGAAAAACTGTTTTTT
CDR3aa: CASSSRGGADEKLFF

j_gene: TRBJ1-1
d_gene: NA
abundance: NA
v_gene: TRBV18
CDR3nt: TGTGCCAGCTCGACGTTGGGCTTAGGGGCTTTCTTT
CDR3aa: CASSTLGLGAFF

j_gene: TRBJ1-1
d_gene: TRBD1
abundance: many
v_gene: TRBV12-3/TRBV12-4
CDR3nt: TGTGCCAGCAGTCAGACAGGGAGGGAGAACACTGAAGCTTTCTTT
CDR3aa: CASSQTGRENTEAFF

j_gene: TRBJ2-1
d_gene: TRBD2
abundance: many
v_gene: TRBV4-1
CDR3nt: TGCGCCAGCAGCCAAGCCCGGCTAGCGGGAGCATATGAGCAGTTCTTC
CDR3aa: CASSQARLAGAYEQFF

j_gene: TRBJ1-1
d_gene: NA
abundance: many
v_gene: TRBV4-3
CDR3nt: TGCGCCAGCAGCCAATTCGACAGACTAAACACTGAAGCTTTCTTT
CDR3aa: CASSQFDRLNTEAFF

j_gene: TRBJ2-1
d_gene: TRBD1
abundance: few
v_gene: TRBV9
CDR3nt: TGTGCCAGCAGCGTAGGACAGGGGAGCAGATACAATGAGCAGTTCTTC
CDR3aa: CASSVGQGSRYNEQFF

j_gene: TRBJ1-1
d_gene: NA
abundance: many
v_gene: TRBV5-5
CDR3nt: TGTGCCAGCAGCATCCTCCGGCCTCTGAACACTGAAGCTTTCTTT
CDR3aa: CASSILRPLNTEAFF

j_gene: TRBJ2-2
d_gene: TRBD1
abundance: many
v_gene: TRBV5-1
CDR3nt: TGCGCCAGCAGCCCCGGGGCAGGGGGCTCGGCCGGGGAGCTGTTTTTT
CDR3aa: CASSPGAGGSAGELFF

j_gene: TRBJ1-3
d_gene: NA
abundance: many
v_gene: TRBV5-1
CDR3nt: TGCGCCAGCAGCTTGGGGCAAGGCCGCACAGGAAACACCATATATTTT
CDR3aa: CASSLGQGRTGNTIYF

j_gene: TRBJ2-5
d_gene: TRBD1
abundance: many
v_gene: TRBV29-1
CDR3nt: TGCAGCGTTGAACGCTTCCGGAGGGACAGGGGGCATGTGACCCAGTACTTC
CDR3aa: CSVERFRRDRGHVTQYF

j_gene: TRBJ2-1
d_gene: TRBD2
abundance: many
v_gene: TRBV20-1
CDR3nt: TGCAGTGCCGGAGACCCGGGACTAGCGGGGGGCGACCTGCAGTTCTTC
CDR3aa: CSAGDPGLAGGDLQFF

j_gene: TRBJ2-1
d_gene: NA
abundance: NA
v_gene: TRBV20-1
CDR3nt: TGCAGTGCTAGTAGGGGGGGGTACAATGAGCAGTTCTTC
CDR3aa: CSASRGGYNEQFF